A single sample gave rise to the 8 T cell receptor beta chains below, sequenced in a study of naive and memory T cell subsets. Two oligonucleotides, mixed equimolar, formed the beta constant-region primer covering TRBC1 and TRBC2. Ligated cDNA was amplified by four rounds of PCR with nested alpha and beta constant-region primers and SP2. TCRdb reanalysed the UMI-ligation and nested PCR reads using MiXCR and keeps one entry per CDR3 protein. In the table there are some 10,000 distinct CDR3 sequences, about 6% of which are singletons. The sequencing sample was made of CD4+ TEMRA cells from blood. Subset given: effector memory re-expressing CD45RA, CD45RA+ CD27-. Receptor source: a human donor in good health.

This clonotype has a count of ten or more. V is TRBV7-9 and J is TRBJ2-2; TRBD1 aligns across 8 bases. Looked up from germline, CDR1 is SEHNR and CDR2 is FQNEAQ (reference sequence). The J segment lost 5 bases and the V segment lost 0 bases, leaving 2 bases of the junction unmatched. The CDR3 is made up of 15 amino acids. Here the CDR3 reads CASSLATGGTGELFF. CDR3 in DNA: TGTGCCAGCAGCTTAGCAACAGGGGGAACCGGGGAGCTGTTTTTT.

This clonotype was seen many times. The CDR3 nucleotides are TGCAGTGCTAGATCGGGAAAGGGGGCAACTAATGAAAAACTGTTTTTT. Translated, it gives CSARSGKGATNEKLFF. The chain recombines TRBV20-1 with TRBJ1-4; tentatively, D is TRBD1 (6 bases). Trimming left V 2 bases short and J 0 bases short, with 13 bases between. Germline CDR1 is DFQATT and CDR2 is SNEGSKA (reference sequence). This CDR3 comprises 16 residues.

This clonotype has a count of ten or more. The chain has TRBV7-2 and TRBJ2-7; no reliable D call. Germline CDR1 SGHTA, CDR2 FQGNSA. V was clipped by 4 bases and J by 0 bases, with 13 bases between them. The CDR3 has 15 residues. In nucleotides, the CDR3 is TGTGCCAGCAGCTCTCTAGAGGCGGTCTCCTACGAGCAGTACTTC. Amino acid sequence: CASSSLEAVSYEQYF.

About this clonotype itself: The final CDR3 position lacks the conserved phenylalanine or tryptophan, pointing to a likely read error. The genes are TRBV7-9 and TRBJ2-5, with D possibly being TRBD1 or TRBD2 (5 bases each). The V gene lost 5 bases and the J gene lost 2 bases, with 18 bases spanning the gap. Germline CDR1 and CDR2: SEHNR and FQNEAQ (reference sequence). This CDR3 has 16 residues. The CDR3 DNA reads TGTGCCAGCAGCCGATCCCCGAGTGGGGGACAAGAGACCCAGTACCTG. Its translation: CASSRSPSGGQETQYL.

This clonotype showed up many times. The rearrangement uses TRBV20-1 and TRBJ2-7; 7 nucleotides line up with TRBD1. V was pared by 6 bases and J by 3 bases, with 14 bases of the junction left unmatched. The germline CDR1 and CDR2 sequences are DFQATT and SNEGSKA (reference sequence). CDR3 size: 15 residues. The CDR3 sequence is CSAKSVGQRLYEQYF. CDR3 nucleotides: TGCAGTGCCAAGAGTGTGGGACAGAGACTCTACGAGCAGTACTTC.

V gene TRBV5-1 combines with J gene TRBJ1-1, with TRBD1 matching over 7 bases. Losses at the gene ends were 4 bases for V and 7 bases for J; bases not matched to a gene: 4. The CDR3 has 12 amino acids. The V gene's germline CDR1 is SGHRS and CDR2 YFSETQ. Here the CDR3 DNA reads TGCGCCAGCAGCAAGGACAGGTTTGAAGCTTTCTTT. Translating gives CASSKDRFEAFF.

This clonotype showed up many times. The chain couples TRBV11-3 to TRBJ2-1; TRBD2 aligns across 11 bases. The CDR3 consists of 17 residues. The V gene end was trimmed by 5 bases and the J gene end by 7 bases; junction bases not matched to a gene: 13. Germline values: CDR1 SGHNT, CDR2 YENEEA. Here the CDR3 DNA reads TGTGCCAGCAGCCCGACGACTAGCGGGAAGCCGTCTAATGAGCAGTTCTTC. Protein sequence: CASSPTTSGKPSNEQFF.

This clonotype was counted at least ten times. The chain uses TRBV6-2 or TRBV6-3 and TRBJ2-1; a weak D match, TRBD1 (5 bases). The germline V and J ends were trimmed by 9 bases and 9 bases, with 18 bases remaining between them. Per germline, CDR1 MNHEY and CDR2 SVGEGT. This CDR3 has 13 amino acids. The CDR3 protein is CASSQGGIGEQFF. The CDR3 region has the DNA TGTGCCAGTTCCCAGGGTGGTATCGGTGAGCAGTTCTTC.